This record concerns one TCR beta chain sequence. Method: immunoSEQ multiplex PCR; TCRdb's copy keeps in-frame clones and lacks some. The repertoire has some 170,000 clones, around 84% of them found once; the top ten carry around 15%. J gave up 3 bases and V 9 bases, and 14 bases lay outside the gene matches. There are 15 residues in the CDR3. Germline CDR1 LNHDA, CDR2 SQIVND (reference sequence). In assigning cohorts, the study relied on participant-reported clinical history. This record comes from a study of blood T cell repertoires in COVID-19. The receptor was derived from a man aged 50-60 years who had recovered from COVID-19. The sequenced sample was PBMCs or T cells enriched from blood (not recorded which). The chain recombines TRBV19 with TRBJ2-7, with 7 nucleotides matching TRBD2. DNA for the CDR3: TGTGCCAGCAGTCACCCGCGGGGGAACAACTACGAGCAGTACTTC. As protein: CASSHPRGNNYEQYF.